This T cell receptor (beta chain) was profiled in a study of blood T cell repertoires in COVID-19. V was pared by 1 base and J by 5 bases, with 4 bases of the junction left unmatched. The CDR3 contains 15 residues. Germline V gives CDR1 KGHDR, CDR2 SFDVKD. How the authors handled the data: Using reference gene primer amplification, nucleated cell counts were estimated. TCRdb's table, derived via immunoSEQ multiplex PCR, lists solely in-frame clones and lacks some. D and trimming come from the DNA, and the V and J calls and clone size come from that table. The repertoire has about 130,000 clones, around 80% of them found once; the top ten carry 12%.

The rearrangement joins TRBV24-1 to TRBJ2-5, with 9 bases that match TRBD2. Sequencing input: peripheral blood. The clonotype originates from a woman aged 60 to 75 with acute or convalescent COVID-19. The CDR3 sequence: CATSDFAGGQETQYF. The CDR3 coding sequence is TGTGCCACCAGTGATTTCGCGGGGGGGCAGGAGACCCAGTACTTC.